This T cell receptor (beta chain) stems from a study of shared clonotypes between healthy human individuals. At the level of the study: A couple of female and three male donors aged 18 to 49 were enrolled.

Template for every sorted-subset replicate PCR totaled roughly 210 ng DNA, roughly 30,000 T cell genomes. Clones were read by immunoSEQ multiplex PCR, and TCRdb kept only the in-frame ones, dropping some. This sample has millions of clones, with approximately 94% found just once. CD45RO-negative, CCR7-selected cells formed the naive CD8 fraction, which excluded terminally differentiated effector memory CD45RA+ cells. CDR1 and CDR2 from the germline V gene are MGHRA and YSYEKL. The CDR3 is 16 residues long. J lost 8 bases, V lost 0 bases, and 12 bases had no gene match. Study-wide points: With a few donors compared, 4.5% to 6.5% of naive CD4 clonotypes were shared. Rarefaction showed that sequencing of sorted subsets was incomplete (despite large depth).

With respect to this clone: As yet, its antigen is unknown.

This TCR was recovered from a man younger than 35 in good health. The chain has TRBV4-1 and TRBJ1-2; 7 nucleotides align to TRBD1. The sample consisted of naive CD8+ T cells sorted from blood. The CDR3 loop is CASSQDQYRGIKGYTF. In DNA, the CDR3 is TGCGCCAGCAGCCAAGATCAGTACAGGGGAATTAAGGGCTACACCTTC.